Each of the 26 T cell receptor beta chains below was sequenced from the same sample in a study of tumor-infiltrating lymphocytes in glioblastoma multiforme. TCRB libraries came from RNA via three nested multiplex PCR rounds. TCRdb independently ran MiXCR on the multiplex PCR reads; one entry per CDR3 protein. The repertoire holds 20,000 or so distinct CDR3 sequences, with roughly 68% as singletons. Sequences were obtained from peripheral blood. The receptors come from a male donor with glioblastoma.

V usage is TRBV30 and J usage is TRBJ2-2; perhaps TRBD1 as D (7 bases). The V gene lost 0 bases and the J gene lost 3 bases, with 11 bases spanning the gap. This CDR3 has 15 amino acids. CDR1 GTSNPN and CDR2 SVGIG come from the germline V gene (reference sequence). The CDR3 bases are TGTGCCTGGAGTGTAGGCGGGACAGACACCGGGGAGCTGTTTTTT. Translation gives CAWSVGGTDTGELFF.

This clonotype showed up just a few times. V usage is TRBV4-2 and J usage is TRBJ2-7; the match to TRBD2 covers 8 bases. The length of the CDR3 is 14 residues. CDR1 and CDR2 from the germline V gene are LGHNA and YNFKEQ. V dropped 4 bases and J dropped 6; count of bases not matched to a gene: 8. This chain's CDR3 is CASSPEAGGLEQYF. In nucleotides, the CDR3 is TGTGCCAGCAGCCCTGAGGCGGGGGGCCTCGAGCAGTACTTC.

Comments on this clonotype: This may arise from a read error, as a much more abundant clone is one base away. J is TRBJ2-2 and V is TRBV24-1; D gene unclear. This CDR3 contains 16 residues. Trimming took off 4 bases at V and 4 bases at J, with 15 bases between the two ends. Per germline, CDR1 KGHDR and CDR2 SFDVKD. The CDR3 nucleotides are TGTGCCACCAGTGAGGTTTGGCCTACGAGCACCGGGGAGCTGTTTTTT. Translated: CATSEVWPTSTGELFF.

This sequence joins TRBV12-3 or TRBV12-4 and TRBJ2-4; D gene unclear. This CDR3 has 12 amino acids. The V gene lost 5 bases and the J gene lost 8 bases, with 10 bases spanning the gap. CDR3 DNA: TGTGCCAGCAGTCCCACGGTAGACATTCAGTACTTC. The encoded protein is CASSPTVDIQYF.

The genes are TRBV11-2 and TRBJ2-7, with D possibly being TRBD2 (6 bases). V was clipped by 9 bases and J by 5 bases, with 14 bases between them. The CDR3 has 12 amino acids. Germline V CDR1 and CDR2: SGHAT, FQNNGV. The CDR3 reads CASPLADHEQYF. The CDR3, as DNA: TGTGCCAGTCCATTAGCGGATCACGAGCAGTACTTC.

This clonotype was seen once. Germline and junction disagree at one end, which may indicate a read error. The rearrangement joins TRBV11-2 to TRBJ2-1; a possible D gene is TRBD2 (6 bases). CDR1 is SGHAT, CDR2 FQNNGV, per germline. The CDR3 sequence is 13 residues long. In nucleotides, the CDR3 is TGCGCCAGTTCTCGGGGGTACGGTGCTGAGCAGTTCTTC. Encoded protein: CASSRGYGAEQFF.

The CDR3 is CASSISGRGTETQYF. The CDR3 DNA follows: TGTGCCAGTAGTATCTCCGGCAGGGGAACGGAGACCCAGTACTTC. The V gene is TRBV19, the J gene TRBJ2-5, with a possible D match to TRBD1 (6 bases). This CDR3 is built from 15 residues. Germline assignment: CDR1 LNHDA and CDR2 SQIVND (reference sequence). V was cut by 3 bases and J by 5 bases, with 16 bases left in between.

A note on this clonotype: A much larger clone differs from this one at a single base, so this may be a read error. The chain combines TRBV20-1 with TRBJ2-6; unclear D gene. Germline V gives CDR1 DFQATT, CDR2 SNEGSKA (reference sequence). The CDR3 has 14 residues. CDR3 nucleotide sequence: TGCAATGCCCCAACAGCCCCTGGGGCCAACGTCCTGACTTTC. It specifies CNAPTAPGANVLTF.

Of note for this clonotype: The junction departs from the called germline gene at one end, perhaps through a read error. DNA for the CDR3: TGCAGTGCTGGGGACGGCTACGAGCAATACTTC. Translation gives CSAGDGYEQYF. The V gene is TRBV20-1, the J gene TRBJ2-7; D is tentatively TRBD1 or TRBD2 (5 bases each). Germline V gene data show CDR1 as DFQATT and CDR2 as SNEGSKA (reference sequence). This CDR3 has 11 residues.

To note about this clonotype: At one end the junction does not follow the germline gene, possibly because of a read error. The chain uses TRBV11-2 and TRBJ2-1; 8 bases map to TRBD2. This CDR3 has 15 amino acids. CDR1 SGHAT and CDR2 FQNNGV come from the germline V gene. The CDR3 protein is CASNPGAGGLNEHFF. In DNA, the CDR3 is TGTGCCAGCAACCCAGGTGCGGGAGGTCTCAATGAGCACTTCTTT.

The rearrangement joins TRBV5-4 to TRBJ1-1; D remains unclear. Germline-derived CDR1 and CDR2 are SGHNT and YYREEE (reference sequence). This CDR3 spans 15 amino acids. The ends were cut back, 0 bases at V and 4 bases at J, with 13 bases in the middle. For the CDR3, the DNA is TGTGCCAGCAGCTTGGAGACGATTATGAGCACTGAAGCTTTCTTT. It yields the protein CASSLETIMSTEAFF.

In this sample, this clonotype turned up many times. The genes are TRBV29-1 and TRBJ2-5; perhaps D is TRBD1 or TRBD2 (5 bases each). The CDR3 extends over 13 amino acids. Trimming took off 6 bases at V and 3 bases at J, with 14 bases between the two ends. Germline V gene sequence: CDR1 SQVTM, CDR2 ANQGSEA. CDR3 loop: CSVLRDVEETQYF. CDR3 sequence (DNA): TGCAGCGTCCTTAGGGACGTGGAAGAGACCCAGTACTTC.

The table lists this clonotype with many counts. The gene calls are TRBV5-5 and TRBJ2-1, with 8 bases that match TRBD2. CDR3 length equals 14 residues. Losses at the gene ends were 2 bases for V and 9 bases for J; bases not matched to a gene: 7. The germline CDR1 and CDR2 sequences are SGHKS and YYEKEE (reference sequence). The CDR3 DNA reads TGTGCCAGCAGCTTCGGGACTAGTCAGACTGAGCAGTTCTTC. It encodes CASSFGTSQTEQFF.

This sequence joins TRBV7-3 and TRBJ2-1; TRBD2 matches at 11 bases. This CDR3 is built from 15 residues. Per the germline V gene, CDR1 is SGHTA and CDR2 is FQGTGA. V was clipped by 4 bases and J by 7 bases; unmatched bases: 6. This CDR3 reads CASSYLAGGPNEQFF. The CDR3 DNA follows: TGTGCCAGCAGCTATCTAGCGGGGGGTCCAAATGAGCAGTTCTTC. Full variable domain (outside the CDR3, taken from reference TRBV7-3 and TRBJ2-1): GAGVSQTPSNKVTEKGKYVELRCDPISGHTALYWYRQSLGQGPEFLIYFQGTGAADDSGLPNDRFFAVRPEGSVSTLKIQRTERGDSAVYLCASSYLAGGPNEQFFGPGTRLTVL.

This clonotype was detected only once. The conserved phenylalanine or tryptophan normally closing the CDR3 is absent here, so this likely arose from a read error. It is unclear where the CDR3 begins or ends on the DNA, so no DNA is shown, and the CDR3 is as TCRdb lists it. This rearrangement joins TRBV5-1 to TRBJ1-5; whether TRBD1, the table's D call, matches the DNA was not checked. Germline V CDR1 and CDR2: SGHRS, YFSETQ. The CDR3 is 13 residues long, counting both termini. CDR3 amino acids: CASSPRGNQPQPS.

This clonotype was seen once. Lacking the conserved final phenylalanine or tryptophan, this CDR3 likely reflects a read error. The chain employs TRBV29-1 and TRBJ1-1, with TRBD1 as a possible D gene (6 bases). The CDR3 covers 12 residues. CDR1 is SQVTM, CDR2 ANQGSEA, per germline. Trimming removed 7 bases from V and 11 bases from J, with 20 bases in between. The CDR3 spells CSGREAGAEAFL. CDR3 DNA sequence: TGCAGCGGGAGAGAGGCGGGGGCGGAGGCTTTCCTT.

Worth noting for this clonotype: Its ends do not fully match the called genes, so a read error is possible. The chain is built from TRBV7-9 and TRBJ2-5; D uncertain. This CDR3 is built from 14 residues. CDR1 is SEHNR and CDR2 is FQNEAQ in the germline V gene (reference sequence). The CDR3 sequence: CVSSLQQRAATQYF. CDR3 coding DNA: TGTGTCAGCAGCTTACAGCAAAGGGCCGCGACCCAGTACTTC.

This clonotype was detected a few times. The chain couples TRBV11-2 to TRBJ2-2; 7 nucleotides agree with TRBD2. The V gene's germline CDR1 is SGHAT and CDR2 FQNNGV. Germline trimming cut 1 base from V and 7 bases from J; bases unmatched to any gene: 6. The CDR3 totals 15 residues. The CDR3, as DNA: TGTGCCAGCAGCTTAGTGTGGGGAGGGGTCGGGGAGCTGTTTTTT. It specifies CASSLVWGGVGELFF.

The count of this clonotype is one. The CDR3 DNA is TGTGCCAGCAGCTCCTCCCACAGATCAACACTAGCGGGGCTCAATGAGCAGTTCTTC. Translation gives CASSSSHRSTLAGLNEQFF. The chain has TRBV11-2 and TRBJ2-1; TRBD2 aligns across 10 bases. V was pared by 4 bases and J by 6 bases, with 18 bases of the junction left unmatched. This CDR3 is built from 19 residues. Per germline, CDR1 SGHAT and CDR2 FQNNGV.

The rearrangement uses TRBV29-1 and TRBJ2-1, with 7 nucleotides matching TRBD2. The CDR3 length is 14 residues. CDR1 SQVTM and CDR2 ANQGSEA come from the germline V gene. V shed 3 bases and J 9 bases; nucleotides not matched to a gene: 11. Here the CDR3 reads CSVERGRATSEQFF. The CDR3 nucleotides are TGCAGCGTTGAGCGAGGGAGGGCTACGAGTGAGCAGTTCTTC.

The genes are TRBV7-8 and TRBJ2-2; TRBD1 matches at 8 bases. Germline assignment: CDR1 SGHVS and CDR2 FQNEAQ. The CDR3 consists of 18 residues. V gave up 6 bases and J gave up 1 base; unmatched junction bases: 13. The CDR3: CASRPSGTGFLNTGELFF. CDR3 bases: TGTGCCAGCAGACCATCCGGGACAGGTTTTCTGAACACCGGGGAGCTGTTTTTT.

With respect to this clonotype: One junction end does not reproduce the germline sequence, and a read error may be involved. This chain joins TRBV11-2 and TRBJ2-2; 7 bases map to TRBD2. Germline V gene data show CDR1 as SGHAT and CDR2 as FQNNGV. This CDR3 contains 20 residues. The chain's CDR3 is CASTPSFGQGLAVTTGELFF. In DNA, the CDR3 is TGTGCCAGCACCCCCTCATTCGGCCAAGGGCTAGCGGTGACCACCGGGGAGCTGTTTTTC.

The chain joins TRBV11-2 to TRBJ2-5; D perhaps matches TRBD2 (6 bases). The CDR3 runs to 13 residues. Germline lookup yields CDR1 SGHAT and CDR2 FQNNGV. Trimming cost V 5 bases and J 5 bases, with 12 bases left between them. The chain's CDR3 is CASSGHGGETQYF. CDR3 sequence (DNA): TGTGCCAGCAGCGGGCATGGGGGGGAGACCCAGTACTTC.

Comments on this clonotype: Since no conserved phenylalanine or tryptophan closes the CDR3, a read error is the likely cause. The CDR3 protein is CAISLDRGNEQFS. The CDR3, as DNA: TGTGCCATCAGCTTAGATCGGGGGAATGAGCAGTTCTCC. The V gene is TRBV11-2, the J gene TRBJ2-1; D perhaps matches TRBD2 (6 bases). This CDR3 is built from 13 residues. The germline V gene encodes CDR1 SGHAT and CDR2 FQNNGV.

With regard to this clonotype: A read error may be the cause here, since a much bigger clone is one base away. The chain joins TRBV11-3 to TRBJ2-1; TRBD1 aligns across 10 bases. Germline CDR1 and CDR2: SGHNT and YENEEA. This CDR3 has 13 amino acids. The CDR3 is CVSGQGQGNEQLF. In DNA form, the CDR3 reads TGTGTCAGCGGCCAGGGACAGGGGAATGAGCAGCTCTTC.

This chain uses TRBV7-9 with TRBJ1-1; D not resolved. This CDR3 has 11 amino acids. The germline gives CDR1 SEHNR, CDR2 FQNEAQ (reference sequence). V lost 5 bases to trimming and J lost 8 bases, with 9 bases between them. This CDR3 is CASSTSGEAFF. CDR3 nucleotide sequence: TGTGCCAGCAGCACCTCGGGGGAAGCTTTCTTT.